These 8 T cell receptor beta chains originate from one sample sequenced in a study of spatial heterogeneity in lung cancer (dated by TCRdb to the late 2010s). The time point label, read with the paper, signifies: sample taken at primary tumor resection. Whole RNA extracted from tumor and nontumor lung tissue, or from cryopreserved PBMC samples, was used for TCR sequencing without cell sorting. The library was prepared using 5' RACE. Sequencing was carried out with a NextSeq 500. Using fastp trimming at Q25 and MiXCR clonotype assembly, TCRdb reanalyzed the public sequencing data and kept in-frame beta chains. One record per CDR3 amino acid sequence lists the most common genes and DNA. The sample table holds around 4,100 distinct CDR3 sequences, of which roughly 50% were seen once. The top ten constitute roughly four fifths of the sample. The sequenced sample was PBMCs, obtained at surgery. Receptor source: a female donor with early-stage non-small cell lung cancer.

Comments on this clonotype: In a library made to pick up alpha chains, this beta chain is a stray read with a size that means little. This CDR3 is CASSLGMWGTRSYNEQFF. The CDR3 DNA follows: TGTGCCAGCAGCTTAGGGATGTGGGGGACACGCTCCTACAATGAGCAGTTCTTC. The V and J genes are TRBV7-2 and TRBJ2-1, with D possibly being TRBD1 (6 bases). This CDR3 is built from 18 residues. The germline V gene encodes CDR1 SGHTA and CDR2 FQGNSA. The V end was cut by 1 base, the J end by 0 bases, with 16 bases between.

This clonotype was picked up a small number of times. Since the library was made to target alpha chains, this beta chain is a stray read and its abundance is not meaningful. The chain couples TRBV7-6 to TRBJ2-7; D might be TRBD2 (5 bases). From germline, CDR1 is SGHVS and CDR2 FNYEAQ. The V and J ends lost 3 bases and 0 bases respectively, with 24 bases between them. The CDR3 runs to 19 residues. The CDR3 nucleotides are TGTGCCAGCAGCTTCCGTGGGAGAAAATATTGGGAAAGCTCCTACGAGCAGTACTTC. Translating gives CASSFRGRKYWESSYEQYF.

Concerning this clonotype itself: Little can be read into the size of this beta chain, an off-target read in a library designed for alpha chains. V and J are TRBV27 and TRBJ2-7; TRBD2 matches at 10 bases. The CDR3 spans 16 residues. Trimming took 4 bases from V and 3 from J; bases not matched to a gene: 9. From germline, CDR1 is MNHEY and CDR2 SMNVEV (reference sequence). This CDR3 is CASSSQLAGVHYEQYF. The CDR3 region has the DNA TGTGCCAGCAGTTCGCAGCTAGCGGGAGTTCACTACGAGCAGTACTTC.

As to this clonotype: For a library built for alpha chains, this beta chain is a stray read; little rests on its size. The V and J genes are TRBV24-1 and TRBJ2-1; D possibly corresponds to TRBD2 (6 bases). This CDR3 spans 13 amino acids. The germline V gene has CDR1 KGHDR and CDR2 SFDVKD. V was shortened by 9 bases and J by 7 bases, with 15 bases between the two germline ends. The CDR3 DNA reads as TGTGCCACCCCCGGGACTGGACCTAATGAGCAGTTCTTC. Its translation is CATPGTGPNEQFF.

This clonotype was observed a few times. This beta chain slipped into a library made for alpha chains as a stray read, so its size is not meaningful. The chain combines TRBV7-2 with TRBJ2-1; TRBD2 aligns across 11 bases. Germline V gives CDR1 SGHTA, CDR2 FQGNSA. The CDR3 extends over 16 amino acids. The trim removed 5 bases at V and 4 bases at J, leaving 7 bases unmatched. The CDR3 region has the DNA TGTGCCAGCAGCGCAGCCGGGACTAGCGGATACAATGAGCAGTTCTTC. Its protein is CASSAAGTSGYNEQFF. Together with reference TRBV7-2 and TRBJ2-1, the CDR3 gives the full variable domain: GAGVSQSPSNKVTEKGKDVELRCDPISGHTALYWYRQSLGQGLEFLIYFQGNSAPDKSGLPSDRFSAERTGGSVSTLTIQRTQQEDSAVYLCASSAAGTSGYNEQFFGPGTRLTVL.

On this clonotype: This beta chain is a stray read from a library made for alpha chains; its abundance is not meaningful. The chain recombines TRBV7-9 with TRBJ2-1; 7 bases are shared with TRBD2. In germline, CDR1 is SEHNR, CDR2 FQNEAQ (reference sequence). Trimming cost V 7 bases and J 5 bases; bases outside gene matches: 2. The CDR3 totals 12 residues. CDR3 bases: TGTGCCAGCATGGGGAGGGACAATGAGCAGTTCTTC. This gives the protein CASMGRDNEQFF.

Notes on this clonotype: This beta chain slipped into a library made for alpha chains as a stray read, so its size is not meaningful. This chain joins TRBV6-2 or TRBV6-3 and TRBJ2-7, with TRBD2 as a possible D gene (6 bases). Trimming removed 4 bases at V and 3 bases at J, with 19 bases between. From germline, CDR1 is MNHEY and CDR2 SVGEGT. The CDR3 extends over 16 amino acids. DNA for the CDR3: TGTGCCAGCAGTTCCTATGACCTAGCGTCCAGCTACGAGCAGTACTTC. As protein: CASSSYDLASSYEQYF.

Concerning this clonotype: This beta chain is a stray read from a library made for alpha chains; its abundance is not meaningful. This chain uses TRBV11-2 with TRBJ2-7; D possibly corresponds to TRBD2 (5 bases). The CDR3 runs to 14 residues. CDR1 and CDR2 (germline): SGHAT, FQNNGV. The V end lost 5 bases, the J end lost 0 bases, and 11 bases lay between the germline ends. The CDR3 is CASSLAPGSYEQYV. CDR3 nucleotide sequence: TGTGCCAGCAGCCTAGCCCCCGGCTCCTACGAGCAGTACGTC.